This T cell receptor (beta chain) is from a study of blood T cell repertoires in COVID-19. Study information: Material from acute and convalescent COVID-19 was sourced from the United States, Italy and Spain. Sources were T cells, B-cell-depleted T cells, or PBMCs; the material itself was cDNA or gDNA.

V shed 1 base, J shed 4 bases, and the junction held 10 bases outside the gene matches. Germline V gene sequence: CDR1 LNHDA, CDR2 SQIVND (reference sequence). The CDR3 is 17 residues long. As processed by the authors: Nucleated cell number was recorded as an estimate derived from reference gene primer amplification. TCRdb keeps only in-frame clones here, not all; method: immunoSEQ multiplex PCR. The DNA was the basis for D and trimming; V, J and clone size are from that table. This table holds about 200,000 clones, about 85% found once. This chain links TRBV19 with TRBJ2-7; TRBD2 aligns across 10 bases. Source material: peripheral blood. This receptor was obtained from an elderly woman with acute or convalescent COVID-19. The CDR3 protein is CASSIGLAGVFPYEQYF. The CDR3 DNA reads TGTGCCAGTAGTATAGGGCTAGCGGGAGTTTTTCCTTACGAGCAGTACTTC.